The clone carrying this T cell receptor beta chain showed up just a few times. Methods used by the authors: Reference gene primer amplification in the assay estimated nucleated cell counts. Repertoires were generated with immunoSEQ multiplex PCR, while TCRdb's copy carries only in-frame clones and drops some. D and trimming were read from the DNA, whereas the V and J calls and clone size are those reported in that table. The sample holds some 230,000 clones; 80% to 90% are singletons and the top ten take about 0.93%. The record originates from a study of blood T cell repertoires in COVID-19. In the study overall: Material from acute and convalescent COVID-19 was sourced from the United States, Italy and Spain. T cells, B-cell-depleted T cells, or PBMCs supplied cDNA or gDNA.

The germline V gene encodes CDR1 LNHDA and CDR2 SQIVND (reference sequence). V lost 10 bases and J lost 9, with 12 bases in between. This CDR3 spans 10 amino acids. The sample was peripheral blood. The chain joins TRBV19 to TRBJ1-1, with D possibly being TRBD1 (5 bases). This TCR came from a man aged 40-49 years with acute or convalescent COVID-19. CDR3 nucleotide sequence: TGTGCCACTCCAGACAGTAAAGCTTTCTTT. Its translation: CATPDSKAFF.